This passage covers 15 T cell receptor beta chains from one sample sequenced in a study of blood T cell repertoires in COVID-19. The protocol was immunoSEQ multiplex PCR, while the TCRdb copy is restricted to in-frame clones and leaves out a portion. The data hold some 120,000 clones, with over 55% observed a single time. Sequences were obtained from peripheral blood. These receptors all come from a woman aged 70 to 79 with acute or convalescent COVID-19.

There are a few counts of this clone. V and J are TRBV2 and TRBJ1-6, with 7 bases fitting TRBD1. The germline gives CDR1 SNHLY, CDR2 FYNNEI. The CDR3 runs to 14 residues. Germline trimming cut 6 bases from V and 10 bases from J; bases unmatched to any gene: 9. CDR3 sequence (DNA): TGTGCCAGCAGGAGGGACAGCCGTCCATCACCCCTCCACTTT. Translation: CASRRDSRPSPLHF.

This clone was counted a few times. The gene calls are TRBV6-5 and TRBJ1-3; 8 bases align to TRBD1. Germline V CDR1 and CDR2: MNHEY, SVGAGI. With 6 bases clipped from V and 0 bases from J, the junction kept 1 base outside the gene matches. The CDR3 spans 14 residues. DNA for the CDR3: TGTGCCAGCAGGGGACAGGCCTCTGGAAACACCATATATTTT. Protein: CASRGQASGNTIYF.

This chain uses TRBV5-1 with TRBJ2-3; 9 positions agree with TRBD1. CDR3 length: 15 amino acids. Germline V CDR1 and CDR2: SGHRS, YFSETQ. Trimming at V came to 0 bases and at J to 5 bases, leaving 4 bases not matched to a gene. CDR3 protein: CASSLVAGQGDTQYF. The CDR3 nucleotides are TGCGCCAGCAGCTTGGTTGCGGGACAGGGAGATACGCAGTATTTT.

This clone showed up just once. The rearrangement links TRBV5-1 to TRBJ1-3, with 7 positions matching TRBD1. Germline V gives CDR1 SGHRS, CDR2 YFSETQ. This CDR3 spans 15 amino acids. V shed 5 bases and J 0 bases; nucleotides not matched to a gene: 5. CDR3 in DNA: TGCGCCAGCAGGGGACAGCGAGACTCTGGAAACACCATATATTTT. This codes for CASRGQRDSGNTIYF.

The sample holds a few counts of this clone. V gene TRBV25-1 combines with J gene TRBJ2-1; tentatively, D is TRBD2 (7 bases). Trimming stripped 4 bases from V and 10 bases from J, with 17 bases between. CDR1 is MGHDK and CDR2 is SYGVNS in the germline V gene. The CDR3 is 14 amino acids. CDR3 DNA sequence: TGTGCCAGCAGTGCCCCCCAGGGGAGGGTGGAGCAGTTCTTC. The encoded protein is CASSAPQGRVEQFF.

V and J are TRBV5-1 and TRBJ1-6; 11 bases line up with TRBD1. Germline V lookup: CDR1 SGHRS, CDR2 YFSETQ. The length of the CDR3 is 16 residues. Trimming removed 0 bases from V and 9 bases from J; junction bases left unmatched: 5. The CDR3 coding sequence is TGCGCCAGCAGCTTGGTCGGACAGGGGGCAGGTTCACCCCTCCACTTT. Amino acids: CASSLVGQGAGSPLHF.

CDR3 in DNA: TGTGCCACCAGTGCCGGGAGCCAGCCCTATGAGACCCAGTACTTC. It encodes CATSAGSQPYETQYF. The gene calls are TRBV24-1 and TRBJ2-5; perhaps TRBD2 as D (6 bases). The CDR3 covers 15 residues. Trimming removed 5 bases at V and 5 bases at J, with 17 bases between. Germline lookup yields CDR1 KGHDR and CDR2 SFDVKD.

The chain couples TRBV5-1 to TRBJ2-5; the match to TRBD2 covers 10 bases. The junction had 12 bases not matched to a gene; V was cut back by 4 bases and J by 0 bases. From germline, CDR1 is SGHRS and CDR2 YFSETQ. The CDR3 length is 18 residues. CDR3 residues: CASSLGASGGLYQETQYF. The CDR3 coding sequence is TGCGCCAGCAGCCTGGGGGCTAGCGGGGGCTTGTACCAAGAGACCCAGTACTTC.

The chain is built from TRBV28 and TRBJ2-1, with 13 bases that match TRBD2. The V gene end was trimmed by 5 bases and the J gene end by 0 bases; junction bases not matched to a gene: 10. Germline V gene data show CDR1 as MDHEN and CDR2 as SYDVKM. The CDR3 covers 19 residues. CDR3 sequence: CASSPQFGTSGNSYNEQFF. The CDR3 nucleotides read TGTGCCAGCAGTCCCCAGTTTGGGACTAGCGGGAACTCCTACAATGAGCAGTTCTTC.

This clone has more than one count but fewer than ten. The gene calls are TRBV7-2 and TRBJ2-1; 8 bases agree with TRBD2. Looked up from germline, CDR1 is SGHTA and CDR2 is FQGNSA. The V gene end was trimmed by 2 bases and the J gene end by 0 bases; junction bases not matched to a gene: 6. The CDR3 has 17 amino acids. The CDR3 reads CASSLSGTSGSYNEQFF. CDR3 bases: TGTGCCAGCAGCTTATCAGGAACTAGCGGCTCCTACAATGAGCAGTTCTTC.

The chain joins TRBV21-1 to TRBJ1-5; the D segment call TRBD1 is taken from the table without a DNA check. TRBV21-1 is a pseudogene segment. This CDR3 is 15 amino acids long. The CDR3 nucleotides are TGTGCCAGCAGGACAGGACCCTATAGCAATCAGCCCCAGCATTTT. Its translation is CASRTGPYSNQPQHF.

This clone was detected only once. The chain couples TRBV19 to TRBJ2-3; D perhaps matches TRBD2 (7 bases). The CDR3 totals 14 residues. Trimming removed 7 bases from V and 8 bases from J, with 19 bases in between. The V gene's germline CDR1 is LNHDA and CDR2 SQIVND (reference sequence). DNA for the CDR3: TGTGCCAGTACCGGGGGAGGGGGGACTGGTACGCAGTATTTT. It translates to CASTGGGGTGTQYF.

V usage is TRBV11-2 and J usage is TRBJ1-5; no definite D call. The germline V gene encodes CDR1 SGHAT and CDR2 FQNNGV. The CDR3 contains 14 residues. The V end was cut by 1 base, the J end by 3 bases, with 7 bases between. The CDR3 loop reads CASSLGYTNQPQHF. CDR3 nucleotide sequence: TGTGCCAGCAGCTTAGGTTACACCAATCAGCCCCAGCATTTT.

The chain couples TRBV13 to TRBJ1-1; D remains unclear. V shed 4 bases and J shed 5 bases, with 8 bases lying between them. CDR3 length: 12 residues. CDR1 and CDR2 (germline): PRHDT, FYEKMQ (reference sequence). The CDR3 DNA sequence: TGTGCCAGCAGCTCTAGAGGGACTGAAGCTTTCTTT. Its translation: CASSSRGTEAFF.

This sequence joins TRBV6-2 or TRBV6-3 and TRBJ2-7, with D maybe TRBD2 (5 bases). Germline values: CDR1 MNHEY, CDR2 SVGEGT. This CDR3 contains 17 residues. Trimming took off 0 bases at V and 7 bases at J, with 22 bases between the two ends. DNA of the CDR3: TGTGCCAGCAGTTACTCGATAAATGAAGGGAGATCTGAGGAGCAGTACTTC. Translated: CASSYSINEGRSEEQYF.